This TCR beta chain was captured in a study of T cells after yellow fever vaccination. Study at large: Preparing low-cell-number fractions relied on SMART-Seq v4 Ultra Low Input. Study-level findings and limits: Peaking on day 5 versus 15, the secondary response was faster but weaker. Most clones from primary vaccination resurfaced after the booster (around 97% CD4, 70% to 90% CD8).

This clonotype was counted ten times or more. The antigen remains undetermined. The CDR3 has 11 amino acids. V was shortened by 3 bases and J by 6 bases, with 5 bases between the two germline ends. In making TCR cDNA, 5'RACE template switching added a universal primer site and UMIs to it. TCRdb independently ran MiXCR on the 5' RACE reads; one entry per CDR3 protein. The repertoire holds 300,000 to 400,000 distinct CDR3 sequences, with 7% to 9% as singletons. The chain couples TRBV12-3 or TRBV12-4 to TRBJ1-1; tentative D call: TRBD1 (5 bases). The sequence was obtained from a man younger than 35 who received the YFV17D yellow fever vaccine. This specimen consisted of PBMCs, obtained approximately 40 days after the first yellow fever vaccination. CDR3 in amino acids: CASSFRAEAFF. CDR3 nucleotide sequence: TGTGCCAGCAGTTTCAGGGCTGAAGCTTTCTTT.